This is a list of T cell receptor beta chains from one sample in a study of graft-versus-host responses after intestinal transplantation. These receptors lack a known antigen. Only in-frame clones appear in the TCRdb table, and some are missing; sequencing was by immunoSEQ multiplex PCR. The sample carries some 96,000 clones, roughly 90% recorded once. The sequencing here drew on unstimulated CD4+ T cells sorted from spleen or lymph node cells, taken before transplant. The receptor set was obtained from a human donor who was the organ donor for an intestinal transplant. Each CDR3 is given with its conserved first and last residue. Fields, in order: clone size, V gene, J gene, D gene, CDR3 DNA, CDR3 protein. The D gene is left open where the match is weak. Size values are once, few and many counts, or a class for expanded clones, and some rows have none.

-,TRBV28,TRBJ2-7,-,TGTGCCAGCAGTTTAATGGGGGTTATAGCCTACGAGCAGTACTTC,CASSLMGVIAYEQYF
-,TRBV10-3,TRBJ2-3,-,TGTGCCTCCAGCGGTGGGGAGGGGGCCACAGATACGCAGTATTTT,CASSGGEGATDTQYF
-,TRBV6-1,TRBJ1-4,-,TGTGCCAGCAGTGAAGGAGGAGTTAAGCTGTTTTTT,CASSEGGVKLFF
once,TRBV28,TRBJ2-1,TRBD2,TGTGCCAGCACCACAAGCGGGGGACAATACAATGAGCAGTTCTTC,CASTTSGGQYNEQFF
-,TRBV4-2,TRBJ1-4,TRBD1,TGTGCCAGCAGCCAAGATTTTTCCGGACAGGGGGCTCTGACTAATGAAAAACTGTTTTTT,CASSQDFSGQGALTNEKLFF
-,TRBV4-1,TRBJ2-5,-,TGCGCCAGCAGTGTGACGGGCGGAGAGACCCAGTACTTC,CASSVTGGETQYF
-,TRBV10-3,TRBJ1-2,-,TGTGCCATCAGTGAGACGGGTATGTCCGACTATGGCTACACCTTC,CAISETGMSDYGYTF
-,TRBV10-1,TRBJ1-6,-,TGCGCCAGCAGTCCGGGACCCTTTGGTTCACCCCTCCACTTT,CASSPGPFGSPLHF
-,TRBV7-9,TRBJ2-6,-,TGTGCCAGCAGCTTAGGACGGACCTCTGGGGCCAACGTCCTGACTTTC,CASSLGRTSGANVLTF
-,TRBV7-9,TRBJ1-4,TRBD1,TGTGCCAGCAGCCGCGGGGACAGGGGGCAAAATGAAAAACTGTTTTTT,CASSRGDRGQNEKLFF
few,TRBV6-1,TRBJ1-6,-,TGTGCCAGCAGCGACGGCAGTGGATCACCCCTCCACTTT,CASSDGSGSPLHF
few,TRBV7-9,TRBJ1-2,TRBD1,TGTGCCAGCAGTCATCCAGGGGGCGGCTATGGCTACACCTTC,CASSHPGGGYGYTF
-,TRBV7-2,TRBJ2-1,-,TGTGCCAGCAGACTGGACCGGAGCTCCTACAATGAGCAGTTCTTC,CASRLDRSSYNEQFF
-,TRBV29-1,TRBJ2-5,-,TGCAGCGTTTCCCCAGGAATCCAAGAGACCCAGTACTTC,CSVSPGIQETQYF
-,TRBV6-5,TRBJ1-2,TRBD1,TGTGCCAGCAGGTACAGGGGGACGAATGGCTACACCTTC,CASRYRGTNGYTF
once,TRBV7-2,TRBJ1-5,-,TGTGCCAGCAGCATTAAAATAAATCAGCCCCAGCATTTT,CASSIKINQPQHF
-,TRBV7-9,TRBJ2-1,-,TGTGCCAGCAGCACCAGCCCGGCCGATCCCAATGAGCAGTTCTTC,CASSTSPADPNEQFF
-,TRBV2,TRBJ2-2,-,TGTGCCAGCACGACCCTTTGGGGGGATTTGAACGGGGAGCTGTTTTTT,CASTTLWGDLNGELFF
-,TRBV18,TRBJ2-7,TRBD2,TGTGCCAGCTCGGGCGGGGGGCCGTCCTACGAGCAGTACTTC,CASSGGGPSYEQYF
once,TRBV5-1,TRBJ2-1,TRBD2,TGCGCCAGCAAGGTAGCGGGGAACAATGAGCAGTTCTTC,CASKVAGNNEQFF
-,TRBV7-8,TRBJ2-7,-,TGTGCCAGCAGCTTAGCGGCGGGCCGGGGCGAGCAGTACTTC,CASSLAAGRGEQYF
-,TRBV15,TRBJ2-3,TRBD2,TGTGCCACCAAAAATAATCGGGGGAGGGTCACAGATACGCAGTATTTT,CATKNNRGRVTDTQYF
-,TRBV5-5,TRBJ1-4,-,TGTGCCAGCAGCACGCCTCGGGACGGAGAAAAACTGTTTTTT,CASSTPRDGEKLFF
-,TRBV5-1,TRBJ1-1,-,TGCGCCAGCAGTTCCCACCCCGGGACTGCTTTCTTT,CASSSHPGTAFF
-,TRBV14,TRBJ1-1,-,TGTGCCAGCAGCCAGGGAAGGGATTTCTTT,CASSQGRDFF
once,TRBV28,TRBJ2-5,-,TGTGCCAGCAGGCCCGCGGGGACAGCTCAAGAGACCCAGTACTTC,CASRPAGTAQETQYF
-,TRBV7-8,TRBJ1-5,TRBD1,TGTGCCAGCAGCCCGTCCCGGGACAGGTTATATCAGCCCCAGCATTTT,CASSPSRDRLYQPQHF
-,TRBV2,TRBJ2-7,TRBD2,TGTGCCAGCAGTGAAGAGGCGGGGGGCTCCTACGAGCAGTACTTC,CASSEEAGGSYEQYF
-,TRBV28,TRBJ1-3,-,-,CASSSGAHRNTIYF